These T cell receptor beta chains were read from a single sample in a study of OX40 agonist ivuxolimab in advanced cancers. TCRdb's table, derived via immunoSEQ multiplex PCR, lists solely in-frame clones and lacks some. The table has around 84,000 clones, around 90% seen once; the top ten hold 11%. The specimen was CD4+ or CD8+ T cells sorted from blood, collected in a trial of the OX40 agonist ivuxolimab. Receptors were obtained from an adult with an advanced solid tumor such as melanoma, head and neck, liver or kidney cancer. Each CDR3 is given with its conserved first and last residue. A D gene is named only where the DNA matches it firmly.

TRBJ2-7	TRBD1	TRBV4-1	TGCGCCAGCAGCCAACCCGGGACAGGGGGCGGGTACGAGCAGTACTTC	CASSQPGTGGGYEQYF
TRBJ2-3	TRBD2	TRBV6-5	TGTGCCAGCAGTTACGCGGAACGACTAGCCTCGGATACGCAGTATTTT	CASSYAERLASDTQYF
TRBJ1-6	TRBD1	TRBV11-1	TGTGCCAGCAGCTCTTGGGACAGCGAGCCCCTCCACTTT	CASSSWDSEPLHF
TRBJ1-5	TRBD1	TRBV13	TGTGCCAGCAGTTACTCGACGGACAGGGGAGGTCAGCCCCAGCATTTT	CASSYSTDRGGQPQHF
TRBJ2-1	TRBD2	TRBV25-1	TGTGCCAGCAGTGGAGACGTATCTAGCGGGGGGATCTACAATGAGCAGTTCTTC	CASSGDVSSGGIYNEQFF
TRBJ1-5	-	TRBV27	TGTGCCAGCAGTTTACTGTCCAGAGCAACGAATCAGCCCCAGCATTTT	CASSLLSRATNQPQHF
TRBJ2-7	-	TRBV10-3	TGTGCCACCGAGACAGGCTCCTACGAGCAGTACTTC	CATETGSYEQYF
TRBJ2-3	TRBD2	TRBV13	TGTGCCAGCAGCTCCCGACTAGCGGGGGGCCACACAGATACGCAGTATTTT	CASSSRLAGGHTDTQYF
TRBJ1-5	-	TRBV4-1	TGCGCCAGCAGCCAAGAGGAGGGGGTGGGTCGCGATCAGCCCCAGCATTTT	CASSQEEGVGRDQPQHF
TRBJ2-1	TRBD2	TRBV5-4	TGTGCCTTACAAGCTTGGACTAGCGGGACCGGGGAGCAGTTCTTC	CALQAWTSGTGEQFF
TRBJ2-7	TRBD2	TRBV10-3	TGTGCCATCAGTGAGACTAGCGGGGGGGGCCACGAGCAGTACTTC	CAISETSGGGHEQYF
TRBJ2-7	-	TRBV6-6	TGTGCCAGCAGTTGGCAAACAGGGAACGAGCAGTACTTC	CASSWQTGNEQYF
TRBJ2-7	-	TRBV7-6	TGTGCCAGCAGCTTAGCGGATGGGGGGGAGCAGTACTTC	CASSLADGGEQYF